This TCR beta chain derives from a study of T cell responses to AZD1222 COVID-19 vaccine (dated by TCRdb to the early 2020s). Some background on the complete study: AZD1222 recipients with second doses at about 4 weeks or about 12 weeks were pooled, because spike-specific TCR depth and breadth did not differ between schedules. Enrollment into the trials was organized by age into subgroups of 18-55, 56-69 and 70-plus years, and those subgroups contained 148, 28 and 57 TCR-sequenced participants, respectively. TCR sequencing was performed for about 240 trial participants, of whom some 200 were given two doses of AZD1222 and around 25 were given two doses of MenACWY control vaccine.

About this clone: Its antigen has not been determined. Nothing much larger sits one base from this clone, and base qualities are not available.

Spanning cysteine to phenylalanine, the CDR3 consists of 14 amino acids. Just the 42-base CDR3 DNA is kept, in frame starting at base 1. V is shortened by 2 bases, J by 5 bases, and the region joining them spans 13 bases. CDR1 and CDR2, per the germline V gene, are MNHEY and SVGEGT. The intended sense of this specimen's time point label: baseline before first vaccination. The vaccinee samples were drawn from two UK trials, COV001 and COV002, one of which was a single-blind randomized controlled phase 2/3 trial testing AZD1222 (ChAdOx1 nCoV-19) in healthy adults. Trial participant PBMC samples were collected at day 0 and day 28 after the second dose for TCRbeta chain sequencing. The CDR3 regions of human TCRbeta chains were analyzed by immunosequencing. The original methods were these. Repertoire TCRs were matched against a reference library of SARS-CoV-2-specific TCRs generated with the MIRA antigen-specificity platform. Breadth was defined as the fraction of unique TCRs that were SARS-CoV-2-associated, and depth was defined as the fraction of total T cells that were SARS-CoV-2-associated. Using the MIRA data, each spike-specific TCR was mapped to the spike region that the TCR reacts to and placed in a CD4 or CD8 class. Log10-transformed breadth and depth values were compared by one-way ANOVA with Sidak's multiple comparisons tests. TCRdb retrieved this table from immuneACCESS and kept in-frame rearrangements only. Not all clones are present; in checked studies, unresolved V genes account for under half, and no reason is known for the remainder. That table gives V, J and clone size, and the DNA gave D and trimming. The sample table records approximately 140,000 clones; around 90% of these occur just once. Together, the top ten hold approximately 6% of the sample.

Study-wide findings and limitations: Because no day 14 peak-response samples were available, repertoires were characterized only after the peak T cell response. CD4 TCRs associated with the vaccine covered the entire spike protein, and the dominant responses were in regions 160-218 and 743-854. After two AZD1222 doses, both the breadth and the depth of spike-specific TCRs were significantly higher than at day 0 and than in MenACWY recipients. Participants were mostly white British and included more females than males, and it was suggested by the authors that clonal diversity may have been underestimated. Epitopes outside the regions mutated in the B.1.351 and B.1.1.7 variants were reportedly recognized by nearly half of the unique spike-specific TCRs. Only five to seven AZD1222 recipients were SARS-CoV-2 seropositive at baseline, limiting conclusions about previously exposed vaccinees. In the small 56-69-year group, the increase in depth fell short of significance, most likely because of low power.

The chain couples TRBV6-2 or TRBV6-3 to TRBJ2-7; a tentative D match to TRBD1 spans 6 bases. The source of this sequence is an adult in good health. The sample here was peripheral blood, taken on day 0 of AZD1222 vaccination. The nucleotides are TGTGCCAGCAGTTACCGGGACATAACCCACGAGCAGTACTTC. Its product reads: CASSYRDITHEQYF.